This TCR beta chain comes out of a study of shared clonotypes between healthy human individuals. It was at deep level that the assay was run. Per the authors' pipeline: Filtering of immunoSEQ junctional sequences could not match full-length read filtering. Libraries were prepared by immunoSEQ multiplex PCR; TCRdb keeps only in-frame clonotypes and omits some of them. The V and J calls and clone size are taken from that table; D and trimming were inferred from the DNA. The sample has 1 million to 1.2 million clones, about 80% seen once. Germline CDR1 SGHRS, CDR2 YFSETQ. CDR3 size: 16 residues. Trimming took 4 bases from V and 2 from J, leaving 16 bases between them.

The sequence was collected from a man aged 18 to 29 in good health. Some clones in this sample may be carry-over from other donors' samples. What was sequenced was memory CD4+ T cells from PBMCs. Subset of the sample: CD45RA-negative fraction. This chain uses TRBV5-1 with TRBJ2-1; TRBD1 might be the D (5 bases). CDR3 loop: CASSPGHRNPYNEQFF. CDR3 nucleotide sequence: TGCGCCAGCAGCCCAGGACACAGAAACCCCTACAATGAGCAGTTCTTC.